This T cell receptor beta chain was identified in a study of T cell responses to AZD1222 COVID-19 vaccine. Study-wide findings and caveats: Spike-specific TCR breadth and depth rose after two AZD1222 doses. Donors, mostly white British, included more females; clonal diversity was possibly underestimated. Of spike-specific TCRs, nearly half reportedly target regions left unmutated in variants.

Pooling of second doses given at about 4 or about 12 weeks was done. Between the trimmed V and J ends, which lost 0 bases and 2 bases, there was a span of 9 bases. Germline V gene lookup returns CDR1 SGHRS and CDR2 YFSETQ. The CDR3 runs to 14 residues. Worth noting for this clone: Its antigen is unidentified.

Profiled with immunoSEQ multiplex PCR; TCRdb holds only in-frame clones, not every one. The table includes about 81,000 clones, around 93% detected once. The gene calls are TRBV5-1 and TRBJ2-7; D uncertain. The starting material was peripheral blood, obtained 28 days after the second AZD1222 dose. The receptor was derived from an adult who received the AZD1222 COVID-19 vaccine. CDR3 sequence (DNA): TGCGCCAGCAGCTTGGACGGTTGGGCCTACGAGCAGTACTTC. Protein: CASSLDGWAYEQYF.